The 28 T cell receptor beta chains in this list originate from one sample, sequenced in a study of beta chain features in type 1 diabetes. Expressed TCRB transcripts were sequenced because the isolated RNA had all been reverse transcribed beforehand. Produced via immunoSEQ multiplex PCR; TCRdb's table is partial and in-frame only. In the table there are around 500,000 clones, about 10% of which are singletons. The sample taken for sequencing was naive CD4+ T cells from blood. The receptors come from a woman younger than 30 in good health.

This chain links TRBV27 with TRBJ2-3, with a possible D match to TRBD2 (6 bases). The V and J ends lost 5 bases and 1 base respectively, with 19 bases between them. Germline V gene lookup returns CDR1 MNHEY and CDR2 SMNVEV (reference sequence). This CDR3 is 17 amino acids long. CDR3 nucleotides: TGTGCCAGCAGTGCCCGCGGGATGGGGGTTGGCACAGATACGCAGTATTTT. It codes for CASSARGMGVGTDTQYF.

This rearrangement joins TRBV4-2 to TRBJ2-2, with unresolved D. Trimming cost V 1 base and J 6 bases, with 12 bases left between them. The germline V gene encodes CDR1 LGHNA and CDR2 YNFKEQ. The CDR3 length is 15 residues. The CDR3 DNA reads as TGTGCCAGCAGCCAAGGTGGCCTTCCGTCCGGGGAGCTGTTTTTT. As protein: CASSQGGLPSGELFF.

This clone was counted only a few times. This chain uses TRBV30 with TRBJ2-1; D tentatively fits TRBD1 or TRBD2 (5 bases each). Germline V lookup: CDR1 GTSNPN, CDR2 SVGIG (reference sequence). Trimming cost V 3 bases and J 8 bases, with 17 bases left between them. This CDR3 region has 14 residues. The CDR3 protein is CAWRGNGAVDEQFF. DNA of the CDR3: TGTGCCTGGAGGGGGAACGGGGCGGTCGATGAGCAGTTCTTC. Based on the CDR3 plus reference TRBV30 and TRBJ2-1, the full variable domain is SQTIHQWPATLVQPVGSPLSLECTVEGTSNPNLYWYRQAAGRGLQLLFYSVGIGQISSEVPQNLSASRPQDRQFILSSKKLLLSDSGFYLCAWRGNGAVDEQFFGPGTRLTVL.

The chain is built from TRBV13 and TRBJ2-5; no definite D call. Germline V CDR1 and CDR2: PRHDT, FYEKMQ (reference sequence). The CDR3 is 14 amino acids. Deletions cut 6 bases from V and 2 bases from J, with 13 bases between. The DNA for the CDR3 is TGTGCCAGCAGGGCACAGCGACAACAAGAGACCCAGTACTTC. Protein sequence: CASRAQRQQETQYF. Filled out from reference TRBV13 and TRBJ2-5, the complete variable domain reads AAGVIQSPRHLIKEKRETATLKCYPIPRHDTVYWYQQGPGQDPQFLISFYEKMQSDKGSIPDRFSAQQFSDYHSELNMSSLELGDSALYFCASRAQRQQETQYFGPGTRLLVL.

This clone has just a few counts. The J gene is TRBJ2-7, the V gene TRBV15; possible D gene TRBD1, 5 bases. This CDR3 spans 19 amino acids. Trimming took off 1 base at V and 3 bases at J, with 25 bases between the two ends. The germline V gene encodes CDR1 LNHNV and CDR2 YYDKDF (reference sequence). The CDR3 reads CATSRVYLRRQGSDYEQYF. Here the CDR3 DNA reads TGTGCCACCAGCAGAGTCTACCTGAGGCGGCAGGGCTCGGACTACGAGCAGTACTTC.

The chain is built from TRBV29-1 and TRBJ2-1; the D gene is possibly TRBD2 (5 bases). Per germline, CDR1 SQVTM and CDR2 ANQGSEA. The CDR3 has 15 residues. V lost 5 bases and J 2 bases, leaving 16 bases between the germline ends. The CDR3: CSVRPGSETYNEQFF. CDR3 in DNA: TGCAGCGTTAGACCGGGATCCGAGACCTACAATGAGCAGTTCTTC.

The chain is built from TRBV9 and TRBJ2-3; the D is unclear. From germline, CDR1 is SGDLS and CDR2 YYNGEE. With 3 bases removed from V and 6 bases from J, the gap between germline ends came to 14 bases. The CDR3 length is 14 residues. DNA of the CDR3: TGTGCCAGCAGCGCGGCTAGGGTGCGGGATACGCAGTATTTT. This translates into CASSAARVRDTQYF. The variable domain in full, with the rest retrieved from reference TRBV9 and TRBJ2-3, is DSGVTQTPKHLITATGQRVTLRCSPRSGDLSVYWYQQSLDQGLQFLIQYYNGEERAKGNILERFSAQQFPDLHSELNLSSLELGDSALYFCASSAARVRDTQYFGPGTRLTVL.

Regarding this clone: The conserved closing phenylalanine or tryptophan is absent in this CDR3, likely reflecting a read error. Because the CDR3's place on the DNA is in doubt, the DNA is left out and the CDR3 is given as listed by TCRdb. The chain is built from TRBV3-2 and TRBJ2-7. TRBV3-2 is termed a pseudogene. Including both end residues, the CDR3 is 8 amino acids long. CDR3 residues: CASSQDLL.

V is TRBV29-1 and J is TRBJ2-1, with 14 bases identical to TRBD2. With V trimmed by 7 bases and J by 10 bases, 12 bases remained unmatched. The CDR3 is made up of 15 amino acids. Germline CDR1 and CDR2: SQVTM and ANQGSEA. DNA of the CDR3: TGCAGCGCTGCTCGACTAGCGGGGGGGCTCCAAGAGCAGTTCTTC. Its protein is CSAARLAGGLQEQFF.

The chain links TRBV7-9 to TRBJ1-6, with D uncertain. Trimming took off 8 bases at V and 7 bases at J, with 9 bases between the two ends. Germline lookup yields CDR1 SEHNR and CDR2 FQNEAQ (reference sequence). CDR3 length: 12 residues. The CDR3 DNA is TGTGCCAGCCGGAGGGCGAATTCACCCCTCCACTTT. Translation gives CASRRANSPLHF.

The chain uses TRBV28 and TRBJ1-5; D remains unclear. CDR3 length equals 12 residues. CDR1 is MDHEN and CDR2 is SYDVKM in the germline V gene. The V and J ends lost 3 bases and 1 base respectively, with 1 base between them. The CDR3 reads CASSFSNQPQHF. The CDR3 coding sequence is TGTGCCAGCAGTTTCAGCAATCAGCCCCAGCATTTT.

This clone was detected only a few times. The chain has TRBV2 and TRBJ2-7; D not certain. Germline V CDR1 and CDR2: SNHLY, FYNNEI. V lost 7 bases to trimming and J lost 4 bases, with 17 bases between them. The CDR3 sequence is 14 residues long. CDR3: CASNHDTSRYEQYV. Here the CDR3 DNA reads TGTGCCAGCAACCACGACACCAGTCGGTACGAGCAGTACGTC.

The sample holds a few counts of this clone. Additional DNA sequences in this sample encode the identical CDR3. CDR3: CASSLTGGGTDTQYF. CDR3 DNA: TGTGCCAGCAGCTTAACGGGAGGGGGCACAGATACGCAGTATTTT. The chain combines TRBV7-3 with TRBJ2-3; TRBD2 agrees at 7 bases. Trimming took 0 bases from V and 1 from J; bases not matched to a gene: 1. The V gene's germline CDR1 is SGHTA and CDR2 FQGTGA. The length of the CDR3 is 15 residues.

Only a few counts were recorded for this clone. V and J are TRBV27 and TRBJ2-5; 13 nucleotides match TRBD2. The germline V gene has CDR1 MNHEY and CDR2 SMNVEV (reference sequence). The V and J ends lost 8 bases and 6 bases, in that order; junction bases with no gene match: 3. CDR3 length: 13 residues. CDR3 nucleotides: TGTGCCAGCGGGACTAGCGGGACAAAGACCCAGTACTTC. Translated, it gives CASGTSGTKTQYF.

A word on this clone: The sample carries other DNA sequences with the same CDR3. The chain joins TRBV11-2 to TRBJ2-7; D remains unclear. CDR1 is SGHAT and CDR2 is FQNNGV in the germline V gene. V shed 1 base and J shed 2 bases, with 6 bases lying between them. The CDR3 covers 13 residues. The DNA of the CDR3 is TGTGCCAGCAGCTTAGGGGCACCCTACGAGCAGTACGTC. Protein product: CASSLGAPYEQYV.

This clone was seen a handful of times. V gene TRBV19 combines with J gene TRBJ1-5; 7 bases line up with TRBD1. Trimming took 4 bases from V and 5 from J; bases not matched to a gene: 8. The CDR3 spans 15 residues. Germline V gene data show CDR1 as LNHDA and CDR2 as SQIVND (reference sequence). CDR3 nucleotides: TGTGCCAGTAGTACGAGCGTACAGGGGTATCAGCCCCAGCATTTT. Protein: CASSTSVQGYQPQHF.

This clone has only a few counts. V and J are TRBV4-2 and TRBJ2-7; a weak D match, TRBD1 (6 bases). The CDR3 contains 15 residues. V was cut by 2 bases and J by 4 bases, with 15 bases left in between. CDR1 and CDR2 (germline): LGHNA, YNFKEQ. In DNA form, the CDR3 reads TGTGCCAGCAGCCAACCCCTCGACAGGAAGTACGAGCAGTACTTC. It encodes CASSQPLDRKYEQYF.

CDR3 amino acids: CASSPGGPILSYEQYF. In nucleotides, the CDR3 is TGTGCCAGCAGCCCAGGAGGGCCCATCCTCTCCTACGAGCAGTACTTC. V gene TRBV14 combines with J gene TRBJ2-7; D is possibly TRBD2 (6 bases). This CDR3 has 16 amino acids. Trimming took off 4 bases at V and 0 bases at J, with 16 bases between the two ends. Germline V CDR1 and CDR2: SGHDN, FVKESK.

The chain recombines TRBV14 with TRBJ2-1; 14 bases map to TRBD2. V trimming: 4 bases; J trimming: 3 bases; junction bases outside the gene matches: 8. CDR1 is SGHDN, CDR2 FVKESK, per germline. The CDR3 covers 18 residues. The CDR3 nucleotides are TGTGCCAGCAGCCCGACTAGCGGGAGGGGGGCAGTCTACAATGAGCAGTTCTTC. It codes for CASSPTSGRGAVYNEQFF.

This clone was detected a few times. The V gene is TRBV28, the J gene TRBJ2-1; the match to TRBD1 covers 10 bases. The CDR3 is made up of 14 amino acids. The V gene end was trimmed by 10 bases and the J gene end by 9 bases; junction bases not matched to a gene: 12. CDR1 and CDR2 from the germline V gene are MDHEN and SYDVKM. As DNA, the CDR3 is TGTGCCACCAAAAGGACAGGGGGAAGTGTTGAGCAGTTCTTC. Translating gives CATKRTGGSVEQFF.

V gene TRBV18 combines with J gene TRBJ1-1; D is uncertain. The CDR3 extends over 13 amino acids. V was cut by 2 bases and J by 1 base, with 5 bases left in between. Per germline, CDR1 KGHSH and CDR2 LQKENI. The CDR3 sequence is CASSPAENTEAFF. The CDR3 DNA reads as TGTGCCAGCTCACCAGCAGAGAACACTGAAGCTTTCTTT.

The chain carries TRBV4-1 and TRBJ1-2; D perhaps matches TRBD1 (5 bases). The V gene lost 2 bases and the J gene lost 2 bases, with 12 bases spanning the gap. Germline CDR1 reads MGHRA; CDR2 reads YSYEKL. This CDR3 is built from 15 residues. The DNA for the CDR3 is TGCGCCAGCAGCCAACTGGGACGGAAGAACTATGGCTACACCTTC. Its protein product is CASSQLGRKNYGYTF.

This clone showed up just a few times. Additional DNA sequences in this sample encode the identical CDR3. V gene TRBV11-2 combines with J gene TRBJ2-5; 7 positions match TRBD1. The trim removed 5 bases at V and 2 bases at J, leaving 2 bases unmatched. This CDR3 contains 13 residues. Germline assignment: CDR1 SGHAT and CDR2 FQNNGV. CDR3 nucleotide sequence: TGTGCCAGCAGCCCGGGACAGCAAGAGACCCAGTACTTC. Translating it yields CASSPGQQETQYF.

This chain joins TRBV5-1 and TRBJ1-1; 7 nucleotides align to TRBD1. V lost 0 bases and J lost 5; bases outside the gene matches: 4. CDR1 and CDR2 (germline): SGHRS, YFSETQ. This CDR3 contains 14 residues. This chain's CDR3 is CASSLGQGPTEAFF. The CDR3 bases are TGCGCCAGCAGCTTGGGACAGGGACCTACTGAAGCTTTCTTT.

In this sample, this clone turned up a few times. For the CDR3, the DNA is TGTGCCAGCCAGGGCAGCTACTATGGCTACACCTTC. Protein: CASQGSYYGYTF. The rearrangement uses TRBV28 and TRBJ1-2; a possible D gene is TRBD1 (5 bases). The CDR3 runs to 12 residues. Trimming pared 8 bases from V and 3 bases from J, leaving 10 bases between. Germline CDR1 and CDR2: MDHEN and SYDVKM.

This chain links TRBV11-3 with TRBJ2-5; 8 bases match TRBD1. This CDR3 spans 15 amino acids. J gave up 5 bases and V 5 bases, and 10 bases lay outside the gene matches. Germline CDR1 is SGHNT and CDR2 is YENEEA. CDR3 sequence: CASSAVWTGSETQYF. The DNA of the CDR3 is TGTGCCAGCAGCGCGGTATGGACAGGGTCTGAGACCCAGTACTTC.

Written as DNA, the CDR3 is TGTGCCAGCAGCTTAGGTGGCAGGAACCCTTCCTACGAGCAGTACTTC. This translates into CASSLGGRNPSYEQYF. This sequence joins TRBV7-9 and TRBJ2-7; D call uncertain. The CDR3 length is 16 residues. V was trimmed by 1 base and J by 1 base, leaving 14 bases between them. From germline, CDR1 is SEHNR and CDR2 FQNEAQ (reference sequence).

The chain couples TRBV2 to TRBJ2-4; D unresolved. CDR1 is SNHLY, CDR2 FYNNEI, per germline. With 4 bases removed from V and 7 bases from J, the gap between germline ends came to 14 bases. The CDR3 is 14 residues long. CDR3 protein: CASSGSQNVNIQYF. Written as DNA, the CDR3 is TGTGCCAGCAGTGGTTCCCAGAATGTCAACATTCAGTACTTC.